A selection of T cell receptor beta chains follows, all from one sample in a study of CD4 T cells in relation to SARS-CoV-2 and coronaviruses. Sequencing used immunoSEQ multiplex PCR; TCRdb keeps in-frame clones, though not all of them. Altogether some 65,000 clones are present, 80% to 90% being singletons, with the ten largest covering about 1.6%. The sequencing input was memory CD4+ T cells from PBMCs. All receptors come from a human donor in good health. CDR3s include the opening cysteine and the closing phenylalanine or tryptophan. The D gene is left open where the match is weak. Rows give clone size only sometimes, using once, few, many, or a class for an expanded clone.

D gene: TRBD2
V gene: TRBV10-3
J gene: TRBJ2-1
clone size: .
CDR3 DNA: TGTGCCGTCAGGACTAGCGGGAATTACAATGAGCAGTTCTTC
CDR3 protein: CAVRTSGNYNEQFF

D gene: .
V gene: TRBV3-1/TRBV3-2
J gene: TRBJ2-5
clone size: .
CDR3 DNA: TGTGCCAGCAGCGGCAGCCAGGGAGGAGAGACCCAGTACTTC
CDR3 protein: CASSGSQGGETQYF

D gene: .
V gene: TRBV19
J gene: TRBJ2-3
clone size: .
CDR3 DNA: TGTGCCAGTAGCCGAAAGGAGGAAGCCACAGATACGCAGTATTTT
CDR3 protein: CASSRKEEATDTQYF

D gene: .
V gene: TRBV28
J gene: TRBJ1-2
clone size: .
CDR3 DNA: TGTGCCAGCAGTTTGGAGGGAAGGGGCTATGGCTACACCTTC
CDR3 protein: CASSLEGRGYGYTF

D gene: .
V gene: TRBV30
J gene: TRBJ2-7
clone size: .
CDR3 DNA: TGTGCCTGGAGTCTGGGGAGGAGATACGAGCAGTACTTC
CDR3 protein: CAWSLGRRYEQYF

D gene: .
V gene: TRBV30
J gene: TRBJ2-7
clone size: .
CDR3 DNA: TGTGCCTGGAGTACCCTCCGGGACGTAAGACCTCACGAGCAGTACTTC
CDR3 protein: CAWSTLRDVRPHEQYF

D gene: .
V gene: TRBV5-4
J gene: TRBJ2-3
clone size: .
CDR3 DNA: TGTGCCAGCAGCTACAGCACCACAGATACGCAGTATTTT
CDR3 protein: CASSYSTTDTQYF

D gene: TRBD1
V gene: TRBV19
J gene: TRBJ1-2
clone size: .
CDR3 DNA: TGTGCCAGTAGTACACAGGGGTACTATGGCTACACCTTC
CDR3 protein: CASSTQGYYGYTF

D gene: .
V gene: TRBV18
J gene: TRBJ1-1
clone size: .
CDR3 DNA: TGTGCCAGCTCACCTTCAGTGTACTGGAACACTGAAGCTTTCTTT
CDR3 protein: CASSPSVYWNTEAFF

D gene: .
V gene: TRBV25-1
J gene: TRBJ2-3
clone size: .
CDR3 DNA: TGTGCCAGCAGCCGTTTTCCCGGGGTGGGAGATACGCAGTATTTT
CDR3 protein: CASSRFPGVGDTQYF

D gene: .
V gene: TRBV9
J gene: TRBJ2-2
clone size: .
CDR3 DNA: TGTGCCAGCAGCGTAGCTGGGCAGGGGAACACCGGGGAGCTGTTTTTT
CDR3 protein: CASSVAGQGNTGELFF

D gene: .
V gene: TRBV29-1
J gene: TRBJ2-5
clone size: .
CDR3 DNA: TGCAGCGTTGAACTGGGTAGTTGGGAGACCCAGTACTTC
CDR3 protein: CSVELGSWETQYF

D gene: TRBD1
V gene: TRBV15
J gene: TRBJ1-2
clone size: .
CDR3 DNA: TGTGCCACCAGCAGGGAGAGAGGACAGGGTTCTGGCTACACCTTC
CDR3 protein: CATSRERGQGSGYTF

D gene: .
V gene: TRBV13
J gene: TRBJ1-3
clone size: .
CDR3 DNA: TGTGCCAGCAGCCCTCCCCCGACAGGCTCTGGAAACACCATATATTTT
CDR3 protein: CASSPPPTGSGNTIYF

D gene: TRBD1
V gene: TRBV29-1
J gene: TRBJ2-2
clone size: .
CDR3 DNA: TGCAGCGCCGGGACAGGTTCTTTGGTCGCCGGGGAGCTGTTTTTT
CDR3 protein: CSAGTGSLVAGELFF

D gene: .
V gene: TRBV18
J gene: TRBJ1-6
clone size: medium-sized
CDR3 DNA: TGTGCCAGCTCACCAGAGGGGCTTAATTCACCCCTCCACTTT
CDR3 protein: CASSPEGLNSPLHF

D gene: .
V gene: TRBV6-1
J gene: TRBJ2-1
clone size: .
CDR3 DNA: TGTGCCAGCAGTGAAATGAGTGGGGAGTTCTTC
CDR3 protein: CASSEMSGEFF

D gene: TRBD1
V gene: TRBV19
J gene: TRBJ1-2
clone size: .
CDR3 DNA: TGTGCCAGTAGTAGATTGTCACAGGGGGATCTCTATGGCTACACCTTC
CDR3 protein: CASSRLSQGDLYGYTF

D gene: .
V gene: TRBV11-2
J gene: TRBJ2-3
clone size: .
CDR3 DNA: TGTGCCAGCAGCTTAATGATCCTCCCGCAGTATTTT
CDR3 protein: CASSLMILPQYF

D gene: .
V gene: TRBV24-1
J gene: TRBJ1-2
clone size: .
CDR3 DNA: TGTGCCACCAGCCCTCTGACAGCGGAATATGGCTACACCTTC
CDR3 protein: CATSPLTAEYGYTF

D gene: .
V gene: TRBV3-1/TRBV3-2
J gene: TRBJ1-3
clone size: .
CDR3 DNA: TGTGCCAGCAGCCAACGGTCCTACACTGGAAACACCATATATTTT
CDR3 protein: CASSQRSYTGNTIYF

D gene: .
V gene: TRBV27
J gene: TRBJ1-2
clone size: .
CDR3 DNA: TGTGCCAGCAGTTTTAAGCCAAATAACTATGGCTACACCTTC
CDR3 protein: CASSFKPNNYGYTF

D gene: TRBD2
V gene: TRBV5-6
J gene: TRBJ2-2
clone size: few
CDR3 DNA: TGTGCCAGCATCCCCCCGGGGGGGGTAACCGGGGAGCTGTTTTTT
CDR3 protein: CASIPPGGVTGELFF

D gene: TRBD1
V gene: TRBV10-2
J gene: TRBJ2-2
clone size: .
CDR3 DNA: TGCGCCAGCAGTGACCGGACAGGGTCCGGGGAGCTGTTTTTT
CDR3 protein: CASSDRTGSGELFF

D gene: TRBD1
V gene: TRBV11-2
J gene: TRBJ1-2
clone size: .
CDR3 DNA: TGTGCCAGCAGCTTACGGGACAGGGGAAGCTACACCTTC
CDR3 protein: CASSLRDRGSYTF

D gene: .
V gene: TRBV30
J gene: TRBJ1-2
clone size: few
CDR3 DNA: TGTGCCTGGAGTGTAAATCCCCATTATGGCTACACCTTC
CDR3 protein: CAWSVNPHYGYTF

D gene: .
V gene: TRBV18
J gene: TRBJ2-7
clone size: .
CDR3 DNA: TGTGCCAGCTCACCACCGGAGGACAAGGGCCTCGAGCAGTACTTC
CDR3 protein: CASSPPEDKGLEQYF

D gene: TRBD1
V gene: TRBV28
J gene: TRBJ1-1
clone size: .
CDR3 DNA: TGTGCCAGCAGTCCCCCCAGGGGGCGAGTGGGAACTGAAGCTTTCTTT
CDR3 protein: CASSPPRGRVGTEAFF

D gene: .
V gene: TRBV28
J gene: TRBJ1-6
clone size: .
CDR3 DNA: TGTGCCAGCAGTGGAAACAGGGAGGGGCCCTATAATTCACCCCTCCACTTT
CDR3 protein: CASSGNREGPYNSPLHF

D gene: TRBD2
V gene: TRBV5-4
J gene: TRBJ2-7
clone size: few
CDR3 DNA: TGTGCCAGCAGTGTACCTGGCGGGAGTATTGAGCAGTACTTC
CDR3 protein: CASSVPGGSIEQYF

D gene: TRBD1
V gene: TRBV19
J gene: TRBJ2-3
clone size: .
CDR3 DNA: TGTGCCAGTAGGCAAACAGGGGGCGCCTTTACAGATACGCAGTATTTT
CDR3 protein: CASRQTGGAFTDTQYF

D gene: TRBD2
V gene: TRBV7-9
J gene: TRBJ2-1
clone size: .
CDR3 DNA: TGTGCCAGCAGCTTGAGAGCGGGAGCATCCTACAATGAGCAGTTCTTC
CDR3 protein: CASSLRAGASYNEQFF

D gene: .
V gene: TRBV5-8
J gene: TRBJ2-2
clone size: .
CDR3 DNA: TGTGCCAGCAGCTTCGACACCTTCGCGAACACCGGGGAGCTGTTTTTT
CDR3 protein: CASSFDTFANTGELFF

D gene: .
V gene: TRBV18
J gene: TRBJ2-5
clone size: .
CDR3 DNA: TGTGCCAGCTCAGAGATACAGATACAGCAAGAGACCCAGTACTTC
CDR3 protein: CASSEIQIQQETQYF

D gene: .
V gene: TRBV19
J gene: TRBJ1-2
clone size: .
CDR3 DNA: TGTGCCAGTAGTAAGCAGGGAGGCAGGGGCTACACCTTC
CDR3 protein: CASSKQGGRGYTF

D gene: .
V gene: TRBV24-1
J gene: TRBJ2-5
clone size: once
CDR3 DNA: TGTGCCACCAGTGATTTAAGGGGCACCCACTTC
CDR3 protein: CATSDLRGTHF

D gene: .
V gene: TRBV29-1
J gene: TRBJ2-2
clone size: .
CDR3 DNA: TGCAGCGTTCAACAGGGAGGTTACGGGGAGCTGTTTTTT
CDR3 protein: CSVQQGGYGELFF

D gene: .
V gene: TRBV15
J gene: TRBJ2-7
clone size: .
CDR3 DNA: TGTGCCACCAGCAGAGATAGGGACCGTCGGGGTCGGGGGCAGTACTTC
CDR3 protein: CATSRDRDRRGRGQYF

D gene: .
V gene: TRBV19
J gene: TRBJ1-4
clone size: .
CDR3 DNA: TGTGCCAGTAGTATATATGACAAGGGTGAAAAACTGTTTTTT
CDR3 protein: CASSIYDKGEKLFF

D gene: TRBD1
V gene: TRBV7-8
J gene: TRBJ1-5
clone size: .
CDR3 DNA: TGTGCCAGCAGCTCACAACCGGGACAGAGCAATCAGCCCCAGCATTTT
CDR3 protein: CASSSQPGQSNQPQHF

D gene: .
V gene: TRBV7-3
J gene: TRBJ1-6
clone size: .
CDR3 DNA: TGTGCCAGCAGCCAGACCGGCGATTCACCCCTCCACTTT
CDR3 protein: CASSQTGDSPLHF

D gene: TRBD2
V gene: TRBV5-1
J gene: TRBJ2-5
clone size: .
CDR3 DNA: TGCGCCAGCAGCTTAGAACTAGCGGGAGGGCTGAAGACCCAGTACTTC
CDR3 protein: CASSLELAGGLKTQYF

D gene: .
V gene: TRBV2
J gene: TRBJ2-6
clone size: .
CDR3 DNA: TGTGCCACCAGGGGAGGGATCCCTTACTCTGGGGCCAACGTCCTGACTTTC
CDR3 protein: CATRGGIPYSGANVLTF

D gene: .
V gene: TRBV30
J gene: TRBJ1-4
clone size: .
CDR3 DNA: TGTGCCTGGAAAGTCGGTTTAGCAACTAATGAAAAACTGTTTTTT
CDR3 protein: CAWKVGLATNEKLFF

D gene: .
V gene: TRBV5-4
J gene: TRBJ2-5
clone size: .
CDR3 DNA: TGTGCCAGCAGCTCCAAGCAGGGTGGGTCGGAGACCCAGTACTTC
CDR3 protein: CASSSKQGGSETQYF

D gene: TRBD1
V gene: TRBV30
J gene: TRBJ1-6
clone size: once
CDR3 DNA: TGTGCCTGGAGCAAAGGGACAGCATATAATTCACCCCTCCACTTT
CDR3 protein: CAWSKGTAYNSPLHF

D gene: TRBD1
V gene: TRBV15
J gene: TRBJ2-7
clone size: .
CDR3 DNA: TGTGCCACCACAAAAGGACAGGGAGGCGAGCAGTACTTC
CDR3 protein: CATTKGQGGEQYF

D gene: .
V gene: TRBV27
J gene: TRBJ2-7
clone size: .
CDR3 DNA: TGTGCCAGCAGTTTTCTACCGGGGACCTCCTACGAGCAGTACTTC
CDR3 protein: CASSFLPGTSYEQYF

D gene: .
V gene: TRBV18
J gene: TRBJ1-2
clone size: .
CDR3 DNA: TGTGCCAGCTCACTCGCGGAGAGGGAAGGCTACACCTTC
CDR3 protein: CASSLAEREGYTF

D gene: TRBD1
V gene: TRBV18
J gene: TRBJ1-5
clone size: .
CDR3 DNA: TGTGCCAGCTCACCACAGGACAGGGGGCGGGTGCCCCAGCATTTT
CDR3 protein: CASSPQDRGRVPQHF

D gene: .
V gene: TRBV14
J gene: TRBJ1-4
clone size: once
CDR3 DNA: TGTGCCAGCAGCCTCCGAAGAGAAAAACTGTTTTTT
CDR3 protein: CASSLRREKLFF

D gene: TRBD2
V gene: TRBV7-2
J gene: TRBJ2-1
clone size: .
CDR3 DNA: TGTGCCAGCACCCCTCCGGGACTAGCGGGGGGAATCTCCTACAATGAGCAGTTCTTC
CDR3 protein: CASTPPGLAGGISYNEQFF

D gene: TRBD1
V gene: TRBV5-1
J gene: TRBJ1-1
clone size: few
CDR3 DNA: TGCGCCAGCAGCCCGGGACAGGGGGTAGCGATCACTGAAGCTTTCTTT
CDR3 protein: CASSPGQGVAITEAFF

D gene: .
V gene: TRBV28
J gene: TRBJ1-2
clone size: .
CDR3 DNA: TGTGCCAGCAGTTTGTATGGGAGAGGGACCTTC
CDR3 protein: CASSLYGRGTF

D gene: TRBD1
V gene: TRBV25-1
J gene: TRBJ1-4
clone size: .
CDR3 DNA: TGTGCCAGCAGTGACCGGGACAGCCGGGAAAAACTGTTTTTT
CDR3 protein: CASSDRDSREKLFF

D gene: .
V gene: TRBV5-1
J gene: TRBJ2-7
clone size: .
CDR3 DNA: TGCGCCAGCAGCTTGGGGGTAGAGGGTTCCTACGAGCAGTACTTC
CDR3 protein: CASSLGVEGSYEQYF

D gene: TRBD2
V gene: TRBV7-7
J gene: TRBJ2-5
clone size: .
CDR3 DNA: TGTGCTAGCAGCTTAGAAGTCGGGAGGCAAGAGACCCAGTACTTC
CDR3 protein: CASSLEVGRQETQYF

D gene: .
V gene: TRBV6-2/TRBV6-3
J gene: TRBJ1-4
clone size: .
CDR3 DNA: TGTGCCAGCAGTACCTTAACAGGGTTCTACAATGAAAAACTGTTTTTT
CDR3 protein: CASSTLTGFYNEKLFF